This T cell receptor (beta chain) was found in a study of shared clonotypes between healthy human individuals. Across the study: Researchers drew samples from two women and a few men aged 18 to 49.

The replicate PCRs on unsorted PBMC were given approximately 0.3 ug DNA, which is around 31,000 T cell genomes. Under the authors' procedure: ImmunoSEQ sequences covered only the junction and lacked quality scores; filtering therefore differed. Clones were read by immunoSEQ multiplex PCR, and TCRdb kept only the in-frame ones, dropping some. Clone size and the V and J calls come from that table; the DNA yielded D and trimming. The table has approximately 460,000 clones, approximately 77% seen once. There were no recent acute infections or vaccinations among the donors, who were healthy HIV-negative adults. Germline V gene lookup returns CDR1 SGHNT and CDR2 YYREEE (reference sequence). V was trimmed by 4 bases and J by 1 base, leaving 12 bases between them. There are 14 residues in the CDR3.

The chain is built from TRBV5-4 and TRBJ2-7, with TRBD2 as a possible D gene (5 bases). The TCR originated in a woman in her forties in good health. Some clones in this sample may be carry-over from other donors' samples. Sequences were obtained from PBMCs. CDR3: CASSRSTGSYEQYF. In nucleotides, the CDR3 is TGTGCCAGCAGCCGCTCAACGGGGTCCTACGAGCAGTACTTC.